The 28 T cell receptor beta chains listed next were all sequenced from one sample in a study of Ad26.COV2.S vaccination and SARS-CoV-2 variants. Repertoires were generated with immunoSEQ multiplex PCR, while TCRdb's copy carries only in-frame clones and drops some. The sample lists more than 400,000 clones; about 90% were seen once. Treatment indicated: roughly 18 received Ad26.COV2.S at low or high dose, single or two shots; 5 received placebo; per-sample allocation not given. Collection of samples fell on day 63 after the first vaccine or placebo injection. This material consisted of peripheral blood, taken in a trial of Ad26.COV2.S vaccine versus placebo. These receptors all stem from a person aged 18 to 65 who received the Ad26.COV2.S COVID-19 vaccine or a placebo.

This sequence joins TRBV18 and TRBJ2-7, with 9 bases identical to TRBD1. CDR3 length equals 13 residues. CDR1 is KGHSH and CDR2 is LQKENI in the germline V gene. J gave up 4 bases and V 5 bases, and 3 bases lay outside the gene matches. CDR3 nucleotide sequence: TGTGCCAGCTCAAGGGACAGGGATTACGAGCAGTACTTC. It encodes CASSRDRDYEQYF.

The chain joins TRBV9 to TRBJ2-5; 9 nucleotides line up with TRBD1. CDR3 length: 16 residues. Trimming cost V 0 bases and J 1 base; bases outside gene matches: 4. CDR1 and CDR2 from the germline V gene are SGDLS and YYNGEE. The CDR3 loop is CASSVGDREFQETQYF. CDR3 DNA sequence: TGTGCCAGCAGCGTAGGGGACAGGGAGTTCCAAGAGACCCAGTACTTC.

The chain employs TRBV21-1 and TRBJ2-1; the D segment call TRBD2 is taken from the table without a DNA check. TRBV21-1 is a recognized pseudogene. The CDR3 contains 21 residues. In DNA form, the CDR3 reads TGTGCCAGCAGCAAAGAAGGGACAGAGATAAGCGGGAGGGCCCCCAACAATGAGCAGTTCTTC. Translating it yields CASSKEGTEISGRAPNNEQFF.

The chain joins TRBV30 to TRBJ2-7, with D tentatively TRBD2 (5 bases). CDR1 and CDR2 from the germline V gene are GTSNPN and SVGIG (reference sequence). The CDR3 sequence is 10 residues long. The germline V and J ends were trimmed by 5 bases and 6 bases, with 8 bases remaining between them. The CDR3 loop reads CAWGLPEQYF. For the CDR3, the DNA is TGTGCCTGGGGACTCCCCGAGCAGTACTTC.

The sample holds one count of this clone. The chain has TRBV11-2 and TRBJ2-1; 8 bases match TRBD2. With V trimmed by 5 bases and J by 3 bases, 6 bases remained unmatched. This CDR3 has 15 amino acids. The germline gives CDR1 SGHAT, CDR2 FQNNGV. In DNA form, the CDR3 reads TGTGCCAGCAGCCCAGGGACTAGGAACTACAATGAGCAGTTCTTC. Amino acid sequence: CASSPGTRNYNEQFF.

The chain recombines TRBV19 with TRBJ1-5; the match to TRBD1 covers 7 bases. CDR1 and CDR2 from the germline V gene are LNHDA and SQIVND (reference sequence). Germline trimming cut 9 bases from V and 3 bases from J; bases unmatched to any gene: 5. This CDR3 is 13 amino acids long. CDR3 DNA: TGTGCCAGCCGCGGGACAGCCAATCAGCCCCAGCATTTT. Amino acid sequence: CASRGTANQPQHF. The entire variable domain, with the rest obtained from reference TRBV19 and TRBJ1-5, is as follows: DGGITQSPKYLFRKEGQNVTLSCEQNLNHDAMYWYRQDPGQGLRLIYYSQIVNDFQKGDIAEGYSVSREKKESFPLTVTSAQKNPTAFYLCASRGTANQPQHFGDGTRLSIL.

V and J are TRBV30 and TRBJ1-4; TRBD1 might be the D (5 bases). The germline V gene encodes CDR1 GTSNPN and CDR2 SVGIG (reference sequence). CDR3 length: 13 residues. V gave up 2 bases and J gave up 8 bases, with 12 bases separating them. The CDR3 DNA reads TGTGCCTGGAGTAGGCAGGGACTGGAAAAACTGTTTTTT. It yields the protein CAWSRQGLEKLFF.

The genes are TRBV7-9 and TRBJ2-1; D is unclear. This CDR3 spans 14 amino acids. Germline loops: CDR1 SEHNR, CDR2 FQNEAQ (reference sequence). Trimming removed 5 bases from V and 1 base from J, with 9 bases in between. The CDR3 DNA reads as TGTGCCAGCAGCACCGAAAGTTCCTACAATGAGCAGTTCTTC. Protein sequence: CASSTESSYNEQFF. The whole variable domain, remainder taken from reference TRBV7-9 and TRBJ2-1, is DTGVSQNPRHKITKRGQNVTFRCDPISEHNRLYWYRQTLGQGPEFLTYFQNEAQLEKSRLLSDRFSAERPKGSFSTLEIQRTEQGDSAMYLCASSTESSYNEQFFGPGTRLTVL.

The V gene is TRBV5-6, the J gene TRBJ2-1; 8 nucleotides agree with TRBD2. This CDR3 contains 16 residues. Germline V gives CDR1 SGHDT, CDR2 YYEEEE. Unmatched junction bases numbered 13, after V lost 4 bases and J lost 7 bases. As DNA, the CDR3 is TGTGCCAGCAGCCCCACCGGGGGGGGTCCGGGAAATGAGCAGTTCTTC. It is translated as CASSPTGGGPGNEQFF.

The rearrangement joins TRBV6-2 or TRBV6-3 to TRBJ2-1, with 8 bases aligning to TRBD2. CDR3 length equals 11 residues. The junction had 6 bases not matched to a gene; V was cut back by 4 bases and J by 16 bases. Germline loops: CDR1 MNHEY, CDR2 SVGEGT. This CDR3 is CASSSGTSRFF. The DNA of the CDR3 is TGTGCCAGCAGTTCCGGGACTAGTCGATTCTTC.

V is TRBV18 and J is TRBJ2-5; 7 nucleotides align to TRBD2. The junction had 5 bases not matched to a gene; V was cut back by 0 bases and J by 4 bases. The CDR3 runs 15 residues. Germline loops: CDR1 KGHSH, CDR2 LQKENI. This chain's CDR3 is CASSPPSGVRETQYF. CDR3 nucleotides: TGTGCCAGCTCACCACCGAGCGGGGTACGAGAGACCCAGTACTTC.

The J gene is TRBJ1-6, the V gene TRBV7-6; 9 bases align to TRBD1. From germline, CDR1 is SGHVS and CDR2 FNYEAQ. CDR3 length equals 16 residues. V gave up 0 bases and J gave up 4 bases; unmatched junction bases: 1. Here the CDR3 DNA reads TGTGCCAGCAGCTTAGCCGGACAGGGGTATAATTCACCCCTCCACTTT. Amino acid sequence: CASSLAGQGYNSPLHF.

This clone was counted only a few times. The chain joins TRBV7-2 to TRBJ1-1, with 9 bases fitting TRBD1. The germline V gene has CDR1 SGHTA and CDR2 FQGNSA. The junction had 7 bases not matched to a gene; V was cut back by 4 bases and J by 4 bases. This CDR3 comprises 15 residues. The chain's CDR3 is CASSSGQGSFTEAFF. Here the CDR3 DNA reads TGTGCCAGCAGCTCGGGACAGGGAAGTTTCACTGAAGCTTTCTTT.

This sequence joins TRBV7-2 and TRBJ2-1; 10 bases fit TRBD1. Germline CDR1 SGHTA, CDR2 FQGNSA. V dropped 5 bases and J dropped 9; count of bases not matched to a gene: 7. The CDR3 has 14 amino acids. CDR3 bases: TGTGCCAGCAGCGCGGGACAGGGGATGGGTGAGCAGTTCTTC. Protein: CASSAGQGMGEQFF.

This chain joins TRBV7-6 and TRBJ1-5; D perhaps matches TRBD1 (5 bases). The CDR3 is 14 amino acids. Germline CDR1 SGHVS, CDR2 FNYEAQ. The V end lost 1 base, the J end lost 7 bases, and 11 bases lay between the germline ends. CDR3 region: CASSLDGGGQPQHF. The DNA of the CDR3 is TGTGCCAGCAGCTTAGACGGGGGTGGGCAGCCCCAGCATTTT.

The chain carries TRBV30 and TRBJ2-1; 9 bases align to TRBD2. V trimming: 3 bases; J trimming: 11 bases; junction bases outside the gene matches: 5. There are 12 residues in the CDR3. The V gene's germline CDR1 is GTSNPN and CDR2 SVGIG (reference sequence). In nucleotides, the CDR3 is TGTGCCTGGAGCAGCCTAGCGGGGAAGCAGTTCTTC. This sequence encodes CAWSSLAGKQFF.

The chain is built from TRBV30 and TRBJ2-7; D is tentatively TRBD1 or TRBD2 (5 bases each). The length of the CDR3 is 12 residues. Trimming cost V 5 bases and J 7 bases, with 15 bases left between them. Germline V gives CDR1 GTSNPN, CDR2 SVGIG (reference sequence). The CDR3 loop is CAWGGVLEEQYF. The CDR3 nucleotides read TGTGCCTGGGGGGGTGTGCTCGAGGAGCAGTACTTC. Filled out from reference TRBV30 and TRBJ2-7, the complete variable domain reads SQTIHQWPATLVQPVGSPLSLECTVEGTSNPNLYWYRQAAGRGLQLLFYSVGIGQISSEVPQNLSASRPQDRQFILSSKKLLLSDSGFYLCAWGGVLEEQYFGPGTRLTVT.

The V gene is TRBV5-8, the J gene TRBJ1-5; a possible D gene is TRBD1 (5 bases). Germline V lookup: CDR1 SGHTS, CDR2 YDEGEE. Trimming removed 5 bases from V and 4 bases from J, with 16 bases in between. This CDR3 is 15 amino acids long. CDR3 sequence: CASRNIVTVNQPQHF. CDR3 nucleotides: TGTGCCAGCAGAAACATAGTGACAGTAAATCAGCCCCAGCATTTT. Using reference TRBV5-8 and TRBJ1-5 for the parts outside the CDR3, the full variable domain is EAGVTQSPTHLIKTRGQQATLRCSPISGHTSVYWYQQALGLGLQFLLWYDEGEERNRGNFPPRFSGRQFPNYSSELNVNALELEDSALYLCASRNIVTVNQPQHFGDGTRLSIL.

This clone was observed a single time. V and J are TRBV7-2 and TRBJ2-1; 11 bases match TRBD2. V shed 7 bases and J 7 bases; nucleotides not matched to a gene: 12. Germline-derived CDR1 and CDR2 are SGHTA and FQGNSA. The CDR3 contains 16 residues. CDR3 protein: CASTPLSGRAGNEQFF. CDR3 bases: TGTGCCAGCACGCCCCTTAGCGGGAGGGCCGGGAATGAGCAGTTCTTC.

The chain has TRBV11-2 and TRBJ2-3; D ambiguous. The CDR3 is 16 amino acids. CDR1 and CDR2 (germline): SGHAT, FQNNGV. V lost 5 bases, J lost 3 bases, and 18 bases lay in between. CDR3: CASSLPSWVETDTQYF. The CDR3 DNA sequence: TGTGCCAGCAGCCTTCCCAGCTGGGTTGAGACAGATACGCAGTATTTT.

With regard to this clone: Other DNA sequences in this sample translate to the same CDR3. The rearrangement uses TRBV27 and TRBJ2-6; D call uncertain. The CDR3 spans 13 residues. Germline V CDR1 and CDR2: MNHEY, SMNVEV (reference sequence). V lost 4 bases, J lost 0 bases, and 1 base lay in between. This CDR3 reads CASSSSGANVLTF. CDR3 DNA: TGTGCCAGCAGTTCCTCTGGGGCCAACGTCCTGACTTTC.

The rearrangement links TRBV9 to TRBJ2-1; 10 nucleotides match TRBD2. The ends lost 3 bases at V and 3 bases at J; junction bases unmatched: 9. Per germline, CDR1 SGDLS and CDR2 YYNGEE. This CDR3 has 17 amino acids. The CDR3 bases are TGTGCCAGCAGCGCCCGTTCCGGGACTAGCGACTACAATGAGCAGTTCTTC. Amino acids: CASSARSGTSDYNEQFF.

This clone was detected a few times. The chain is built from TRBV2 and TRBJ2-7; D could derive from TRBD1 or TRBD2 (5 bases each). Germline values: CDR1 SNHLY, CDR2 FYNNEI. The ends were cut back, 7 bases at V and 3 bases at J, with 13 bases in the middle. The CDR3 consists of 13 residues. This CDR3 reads CASKGDGSYEQYF. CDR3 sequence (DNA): TGTGCCAGCAAAGGGGACGGCAGCTACGAGCAGTACTTC.

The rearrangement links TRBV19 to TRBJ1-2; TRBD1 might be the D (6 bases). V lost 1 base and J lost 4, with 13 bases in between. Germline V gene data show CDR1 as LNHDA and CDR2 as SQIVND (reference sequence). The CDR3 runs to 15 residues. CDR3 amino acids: CASSIGGTRGYGYTF. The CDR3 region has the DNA TGTGCCAGTAGTATAGGAGGAACCAGGGGCTATGGCTACACCTTC.

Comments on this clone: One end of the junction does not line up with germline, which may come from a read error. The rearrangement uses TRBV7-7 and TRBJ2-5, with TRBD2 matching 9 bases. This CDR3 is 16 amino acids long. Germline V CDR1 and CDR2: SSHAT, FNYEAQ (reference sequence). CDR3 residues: CASSIGTSPMSETQYF. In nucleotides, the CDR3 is TGTGCTAGCAGCATCGGGACTAGCCCCATGTCAGAGACCCAGTACTTC.

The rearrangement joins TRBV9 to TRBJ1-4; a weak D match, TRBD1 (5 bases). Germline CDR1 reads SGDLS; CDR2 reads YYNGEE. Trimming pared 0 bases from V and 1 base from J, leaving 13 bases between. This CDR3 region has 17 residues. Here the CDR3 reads CASSVGTWGVTNEKLFF. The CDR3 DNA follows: TGTGCCAGCAGCGTAGGGACTTGGGGGGTAACTAATGAAAAACTGTTTTTT.

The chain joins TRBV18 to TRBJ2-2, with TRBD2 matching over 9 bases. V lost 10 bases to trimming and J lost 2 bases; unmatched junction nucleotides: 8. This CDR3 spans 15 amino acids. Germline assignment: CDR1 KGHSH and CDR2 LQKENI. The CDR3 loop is CATRLAAYNTGELFF. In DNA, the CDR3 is TGTGCCACCAGACTAGCGGCCTATAACACCGGGGAGCTGTTTTTT.

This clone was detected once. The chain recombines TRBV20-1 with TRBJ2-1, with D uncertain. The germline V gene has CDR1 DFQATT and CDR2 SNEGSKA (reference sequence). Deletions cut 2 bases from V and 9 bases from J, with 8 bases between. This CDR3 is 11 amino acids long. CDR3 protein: CSARSTGEQFF. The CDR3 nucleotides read TGCAGTGCTAGATCAACCGGTGAGCAGTTCTTC.